A single sample is the source of the 17 T cell receptor beta chains below, sequenced in a study of shared clonotypes between healthy human individuals (dated by TCRdb to the early 2020s). CD8 naive samples were CD45RO-negative cells positively selected for CCR7, giving a CD45RA+CCR7+ population that excluded TemRA cells. The receptor library was made with the immunoSEQ multiplex PCR assay. The source is immuneACCESS, and TCRdb retained only in-frame sequences with V and J called. Part of the clones is not carried over; for the studies checked, unresolved V genes explain less than half of this, and the remainder is unexplained. This sample comprises 1.5 million to 2.5 million clones, around 96% of them detected only once. 1% to 1.5% of the sample is taken by the ten largest. Input material: naive CD8+ T cells sorted from blood. This sample's cell subset or site label indicates: CD45RA+CCR7+. The receptor set was obtained from a man between 18 and 35 years old in good health.

V usage is TRBV27 and J usage is TRBJ2-5, with D perhaps TRBD2 (5 bases). This CDR3 comprises 14 residues. Trimming left V 6 bases short and J 5 bases short, with 16 bases between. Germline CDR1 MNHEY, CDR2 SMNVEV (reference sequence). The CDR3 sequence is CASSPGDSWETQYF. CDR3 nucleotide sequence: TGTGCCAGCAGCCCCGGGGATAGCTGGGAGACCCAGTACTTC.

This chain links TRBV27 with TRBJ1-4; D is unclear. The length of the CDR3 is 15 residues. V was pared by 7 bases and J by 3 bases, with 15 bases between. Germline V gene data show CDR1 as MNHEY and CDR2 as SMNVEV (reference sequence). The CDR3 DNA reads as TGTGCCAGCACCCACTCCTCAGGCGCTAATGAAAAACTGTTTTTT. It yields the protein CASTHSSGANEKLFF. Supplemented by reference TRBV27 and TRBJ1-4, the full variable domain reads EAQVTQNPRYLITVTGKKLTVTCSQNMNHEYMSWYRQDPGLGLRQIYYSMNVEVTDKGDVPEGYKVSRKEKRNFPLILESPSPNQTSLYFCASTHSSGANEKLFFGSGTQLSVL.

This chain connects TRBV27 to TRBJ2-1, with D possibly being TRBD1 or TRBD2 (5 bases each). CDR3 length: 16 amino acids. Germline V CDR1 and CDR2: MNHEY, SMNVEV (reference sequence). V lost 2 bases and J lost 6, with 17 bases in between. CDR3 in amino acids: CASSLPTETGGNEQFF. In DNA form, the CDR3 reads TGTGCCAGCAGTTTACCGACTGAGACTGGGGGCAATGAGCAGTTCTTC.

V gene TRBV7-9 combines with J gene TRBJ2-3, with 8 bases aligning to TRBD2. The CDR3 totals 17 residues. Germline assignment: CDR1 SEHNR and CDR2 FQNEAQ (reference sequence). V gave up 5 bases and J gave up 2 bases; unmatched junction bases: 12. CDR3 loop: CASSIPASGLYTDTQYF. The CDR3 DNA is TGTGCCAGCAGCATACCAGCTAGCGGGTTATACACAGATACGCAGTATTTT. The variable domain in full, with the rest retrieved from reference TRBV7-9 and TRBJ2-3, is DTGVSQNPRHKITKRGQNVTFRCDPISEHNRLYWYRQTLGQGPEFLTYFQNEAQLEKSRLLSDRFSAERPKGSFSTLEIQRTEQGDSAMYLCASSIPASGLYTDTQYFGPGTRLTVL.

This chain joins TRBV5-1 and TRBJ2-7; a possible D gene is TRBD1 (6 bases). V gave up 4 bases and J gave up 0 bases, with 14 bases separating them. Germline V lookup: CDR1 SGHRS, CDR2 YFSETQ. CDR3 length: 15 residues. CDR3 residues: CASSVTPDSSYEQYF. The CDR3 nucleotides are TGCGCCAGCAGCGTTACCCCGGACAGCTCCTACGAGCAGTACTTC.

The gene calls are TRBV5-4 and TRBJ2-7; possibly TRBD1 or TRBD2 for D (5 bases each). The CDR3 sequence is 15 residues long. The V gene's germline CDR1 is SGHNT and CDR2 YYREEE (reference sequence). V was clipped by 4 bases and J by 2 bases, with 16 bases between them. The chain's CDR3 is CASSQEAGTPYEQYF. DNA of the CDR3: TGTGCCAGCAGCCAAGAGGCAGGGACCCCCTACGAGCAGTACTTC.

Turning to this clone: In the same sample, other DNA sequences code for this CDR3. This rearrangement joins TRBV6-5 to TRBJ1-2, with no clear D. The germline V gene encodes CDR1 MNHEY and CDR2 SVGAGI. V was clipped by 2 bases and J by 8 bases, with 6 bases between them. This CDR3 region has 11 residues. In nucleotides, the CDR3 is TGTGCCAGCAGTTACGGGGTGGGCTACACCTTC. Translated, it gives CASSYGVGYTF.

This clone was observed once. CDR3 nucleotide sequence: TGTGCCAGCAGCTCCTGGGGGGGAGATACGCAGTATTTT. It specifies CASSSWGGDTQYF. The chain joins TRBV5-6 to TRBJ2-3; 7 nucleotides agree with TRBD2. V lost 3 bases and J lost 5; bases outside the gene matches: 3. Germline CDR1 and CDR2: SGHDT and YYEEEE. The CDR3 is 13 residues long.

The chain recombines TRBV11-1 with TRBJ2-7; D unresolved. The CDR3 has 17 residues. The germline V gene has CDR1 SGHAT and CDR2 FQDESV (reference sequence). The V end lost 5 bases, the J end lost 3 bases, and 23 bases lay between the germline ends. CDR3 protein: CASSPTNRKFPNYEQYF. As DNA, the CDR3 is TGTGCCAGCAGCCCAACGAACCGAAAGTTTCCCAACTACGAGCAGTACTTC.

The chain employs TRBV11-2 and TRBJ2-7; D remains unclear. Trimming pared 2 bases from V and 4 bases from J, leaving 12 bases between. Per germline, CDR1 SGHAT and CDR2 FQNNGV. The CDR3 totals 14 residues. The CDR3 DNA follows: TGTGCCAGCAGCTTATACGGCAGGCGGTACGAGCAGTACTTC. Residues: CASSLYGRRYEQYF.

The chain is built from TRBV5-6 and TRBJ2-1; 11 bases map to TRBD1. The CDR3 consists of 17 residues. Unmatched junction bases numbered 10, after V lost 5 bases and J lost 3 bases. Germline loops: CDR1 SGHDT, CDR2 YYEEEE. The chain's CDR3 is CASSTRPGTGGYNEQFF. CDR3 coding DNA: TGTGCCAGCAGTACGAGACCTGGGACAGGGGGCTACAATGAGCAGTTCTTC.

The rearrangement links TRBV11-2 to TRBJ2-1; D might be TRBD2 (5 bases). The germline CDR1 and CDR2 sequences are SGHAT and FQNNGV. The CDR3 is made up of 17 amino acids. V was trimmed by 3 bases and J by 4 bases, leaving 19 bases between them. The DNA for the CDR3 is TGTGCCAGCAGCTTGGAGGCCGGTACTAACCCTTACAATGAGCAGTTCTTC. Protein: CASSLEAGTNPYNEQFF.

The chain uses TRBV7-9 and TRBJ2-1; 7 bases agree with TRBD1. Unmatched junction bases numbered 6, after V lost 5 bases and J lost 2 bases. This CDR3 spans 15 amino acids. The germline V gene encodes CDR1 SEHNR and CDR2 FQNEAQ (reference sequence). The CDR3 reads CASSEGTAPYNEQFF. The DNA for the CDR3 is TGTGCCAGCAGCGAGGGGACAGCGCCCTACAATGAGCAGTTCTTC.

The chain links TRBV21-1 to TRBJ2-1; the D call of TRBD2 is as the table states it, not checked on the DNA. TRBV21-1 is tagged as a pseudogene. This CDR3 is 17 amino acids long. CDR3 sequence (DNA): TGTGCCAGCAGCAAACAGTCGCCGGGACTACTCAACAATGAGCAGTTCTTC. Encoded protein: CASSKQSPGLLNNEQFF.

This chain joins TRBV30 and TRBJ1-1; D is perhaps TRBD1 (6 bases). Germline V CDR1 and CDR2: GTSNPN, SVGIG (reference sequence). V lost 0 bases to trimming and J lost 5 bases, with 13 bases between them. The CDR3 totals 14 residues. The CDR3 DNA sequence: TGTGCCTGGAGTGTAGCGGGGGCCGGGACTGAAGCTTTCTTT. It encodes CAWSVAGAGTEAFF.

V and J are TRBV9 and TRBJ2-2; D is ambiguous. CDR1 and CDR2 from the germline V gene are SGDLS and YYNGEE. The CDR3 covers 13 residues. The germline V and J ends were trimmed by 1 base and 6 bases, with 7 bases remaining between them. The CDR3 region has the DNA TGTGCCAGCAGCGTACTGAGGTCCGGGGAGCTGTTTTTT. Its protein product is CASSVLRSGELFF.

The chain employs TRBV14 and TRBJ1-6; D perhaps matches TRBD1 (6 bases). This CDR3 spans 16 amino acids. Germline V gene lookup returns CDR1 SGHDN and CDR2 FVKESK. V lost 4 bases to trimming and J lost 0 bases, with 10 bases between them. The CDR3 is CASSRDTSSYNSPLHF. CDR3 DNA sequence: TGTGCCAGCAGCCGGGACACCAGCTCCTATAATTCACCCCTCCACTTT.